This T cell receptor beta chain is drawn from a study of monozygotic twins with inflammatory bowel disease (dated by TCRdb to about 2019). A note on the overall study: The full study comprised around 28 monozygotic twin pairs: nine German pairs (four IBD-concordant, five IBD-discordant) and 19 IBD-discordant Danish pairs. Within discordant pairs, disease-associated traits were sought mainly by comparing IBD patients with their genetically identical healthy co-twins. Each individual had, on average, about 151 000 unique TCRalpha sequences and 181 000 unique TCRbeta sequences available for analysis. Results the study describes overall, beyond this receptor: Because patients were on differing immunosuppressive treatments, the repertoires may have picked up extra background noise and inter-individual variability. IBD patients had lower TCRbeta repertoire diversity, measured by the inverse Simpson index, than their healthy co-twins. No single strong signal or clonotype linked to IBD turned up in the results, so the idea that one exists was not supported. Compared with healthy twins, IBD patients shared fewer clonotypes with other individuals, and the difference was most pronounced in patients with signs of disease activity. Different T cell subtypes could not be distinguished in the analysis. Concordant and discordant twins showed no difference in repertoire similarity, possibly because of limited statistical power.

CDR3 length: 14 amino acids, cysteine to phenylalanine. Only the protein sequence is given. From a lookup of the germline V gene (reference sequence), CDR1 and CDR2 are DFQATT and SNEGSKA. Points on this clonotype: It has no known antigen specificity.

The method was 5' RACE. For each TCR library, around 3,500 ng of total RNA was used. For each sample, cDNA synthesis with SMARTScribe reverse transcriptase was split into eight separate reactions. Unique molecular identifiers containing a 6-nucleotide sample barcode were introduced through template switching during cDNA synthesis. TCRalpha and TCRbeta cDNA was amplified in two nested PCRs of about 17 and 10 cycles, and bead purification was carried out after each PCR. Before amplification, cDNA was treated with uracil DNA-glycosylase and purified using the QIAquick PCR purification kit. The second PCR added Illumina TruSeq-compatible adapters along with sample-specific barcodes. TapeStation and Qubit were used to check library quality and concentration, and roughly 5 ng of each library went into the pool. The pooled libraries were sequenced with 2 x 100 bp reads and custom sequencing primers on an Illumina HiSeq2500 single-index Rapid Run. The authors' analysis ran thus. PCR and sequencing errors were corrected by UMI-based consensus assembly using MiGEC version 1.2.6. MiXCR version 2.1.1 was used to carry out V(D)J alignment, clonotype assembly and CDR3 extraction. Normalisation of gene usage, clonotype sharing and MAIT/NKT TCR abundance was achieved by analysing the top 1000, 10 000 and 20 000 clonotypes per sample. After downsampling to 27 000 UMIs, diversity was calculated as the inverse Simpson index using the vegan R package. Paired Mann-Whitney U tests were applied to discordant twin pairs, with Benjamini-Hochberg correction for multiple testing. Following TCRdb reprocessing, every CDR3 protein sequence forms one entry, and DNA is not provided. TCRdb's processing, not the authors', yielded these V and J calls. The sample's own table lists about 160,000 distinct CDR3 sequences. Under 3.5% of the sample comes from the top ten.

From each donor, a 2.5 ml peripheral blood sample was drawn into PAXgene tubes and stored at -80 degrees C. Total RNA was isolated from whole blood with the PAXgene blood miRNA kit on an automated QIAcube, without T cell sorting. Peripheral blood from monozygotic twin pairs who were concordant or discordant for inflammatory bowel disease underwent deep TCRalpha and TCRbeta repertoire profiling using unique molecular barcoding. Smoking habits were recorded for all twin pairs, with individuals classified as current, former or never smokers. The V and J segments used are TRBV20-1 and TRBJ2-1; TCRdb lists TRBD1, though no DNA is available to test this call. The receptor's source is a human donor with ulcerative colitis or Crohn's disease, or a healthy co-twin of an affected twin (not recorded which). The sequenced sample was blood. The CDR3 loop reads CSASLGQGYNEQFF.